The 3 T cell receptor beta chains reported below all come from one sample, sequenced in a study of shared clonotypes between healthy human individuals. In the naive CD8 group, cells lacked CD45RO and were positively selected for CCR7, so terminally differentiated effector memory CD45RA+ cells were left out. Clones were sequenced by immunoSEQ multiplex PCR, and TCRdb holds only the in-frame ones, with some missing. Of about 680,000 clones listed, roughly nine tenths are singletons. The sequencing sample was made of naive CD8+ T cells sorted from blood. These receptors came from a man aged 25-45 years in good health.

V gene TRBV30 combines with J gene TRBJ2-1; D is undetermined. V dropped 7 bases and J dropped 0 bases, with 16 bases sitting between them. CDR3 length: 15 residues. Germline V gives CDR1 GTSNPN, CDR2 SVGIG (reference sequence). For the CDR3, the DNA is TGTGCCTCCACGTTAGACCCTCTCTCCTACAATGAGCAGTTCTTC. Translating gives CASTLDPLSYNEQFF.

The chain couples TRBV10-3 to TRBJ2-1; 8 bases line up with TRBD2. Trimming took 1 base from V and 6 from J; bases not matched to a gene: 11. Per germline, CDR1 ENHRY and CDR2 SYGVKD. The CDR3 runs 17 residues. The CDR3 sequence is CAISEFKAGVESNEQFF. The CDR3 DNA reads TGTGCCATCAGTGAGTTTAAAGCGGGAGTCGAGAGCAATGAGCAGTTCTTC.

The rearrangement joins TRBV30 to TRBJ2-7; TRBD2 might be the D (10 bases). Trimming left V 3 bases short and J 2 bases short, with 26 bases between. Per germline, CDR1 GTSNPN and CDR2 SVGIG (reference sequence). The CDR3 extends over 18 amino acids. The CDR3 DNA is TGTGCCTGGAGGGACAGGGGCCTAGCGGGGGTTTGGACCTACGAGCAGTACTTC. Translating it yields CAWRDRGLAGVWTYEQYF.